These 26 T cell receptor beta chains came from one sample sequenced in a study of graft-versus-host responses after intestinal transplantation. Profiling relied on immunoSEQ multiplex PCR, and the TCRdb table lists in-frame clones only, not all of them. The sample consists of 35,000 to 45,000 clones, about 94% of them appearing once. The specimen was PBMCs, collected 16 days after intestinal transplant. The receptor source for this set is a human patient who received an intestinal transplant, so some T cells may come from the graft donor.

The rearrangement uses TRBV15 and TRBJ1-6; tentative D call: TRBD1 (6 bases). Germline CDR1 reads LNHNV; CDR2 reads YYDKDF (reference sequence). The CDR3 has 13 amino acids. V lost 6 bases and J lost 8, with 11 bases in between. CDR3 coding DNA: TGTGCCACCAGGCAGGGGAGGGATTCACCCCTCCACTTT. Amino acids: CATRQGRDSPLHF.

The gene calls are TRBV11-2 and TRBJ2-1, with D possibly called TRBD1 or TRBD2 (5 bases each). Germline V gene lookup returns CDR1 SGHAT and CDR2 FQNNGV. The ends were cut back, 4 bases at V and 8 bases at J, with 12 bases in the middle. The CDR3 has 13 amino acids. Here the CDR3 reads CASSSTRGDEQFF. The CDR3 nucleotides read TGTGCCAGCAGCTCCACTAGGGGCGATGAGCAGTTCTTC. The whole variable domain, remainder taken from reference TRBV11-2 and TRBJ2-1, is EAGVAQSPRYKIIEKRQSVAFWCNPISGHATLYWYQQILGQGPKLLIQFQNNGVVDDSQLPKDRFSAERLKGVDSTLKIQPAKLEDSAVYLCASSSTRGDEQFFGPGTRLTVL.

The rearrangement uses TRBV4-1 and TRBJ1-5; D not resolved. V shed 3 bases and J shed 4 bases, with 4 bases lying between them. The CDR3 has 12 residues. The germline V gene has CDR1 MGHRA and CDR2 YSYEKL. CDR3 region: CASSHNNQPQHF. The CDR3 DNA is TGCGCCAGCAGCCACAATAATCAGCCCCAGCATTTT.

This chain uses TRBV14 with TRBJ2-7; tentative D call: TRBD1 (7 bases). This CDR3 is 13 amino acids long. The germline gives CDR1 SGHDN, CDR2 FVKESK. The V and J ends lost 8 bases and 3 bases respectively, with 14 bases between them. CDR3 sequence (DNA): TGTGCCAGCCGGGGGACAGTAGGCTACGAGCAGTACTTC. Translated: CASRGTVGYEQYF.

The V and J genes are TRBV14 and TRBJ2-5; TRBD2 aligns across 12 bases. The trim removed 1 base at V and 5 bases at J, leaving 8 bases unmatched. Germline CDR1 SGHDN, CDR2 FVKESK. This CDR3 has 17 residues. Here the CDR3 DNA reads TGTGCCAGCAGCCAAGGGAGGCGTCTAGCGGGAGGGGAGACCCAGTACTTC. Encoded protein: CASSQGRRLAGGETQYF.

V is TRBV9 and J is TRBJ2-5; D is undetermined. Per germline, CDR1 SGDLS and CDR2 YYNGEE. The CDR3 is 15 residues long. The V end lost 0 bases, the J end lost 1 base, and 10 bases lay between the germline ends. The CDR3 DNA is TGTGCCAGCAGCGTAGTCGGAAGCTCCCAAGAGACCCAGTACTTC. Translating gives CASSVVGSSQETQYF.

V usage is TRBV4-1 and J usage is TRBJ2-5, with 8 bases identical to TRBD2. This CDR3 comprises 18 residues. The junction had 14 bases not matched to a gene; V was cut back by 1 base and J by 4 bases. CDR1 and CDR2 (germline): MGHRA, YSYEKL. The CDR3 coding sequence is TGCGCCAGCAGCCAAGTCACGACGGGAGGGCCCCGAGGAGAGACCCAGTACTTC. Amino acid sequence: CASSQVTTGGPRGETQYF.

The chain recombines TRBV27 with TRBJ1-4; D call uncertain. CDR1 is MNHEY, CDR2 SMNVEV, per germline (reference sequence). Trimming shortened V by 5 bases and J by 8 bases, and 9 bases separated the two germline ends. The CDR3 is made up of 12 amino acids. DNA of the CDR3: TGTGCCAGCAGTAGTTTGAGGGAAAAACTGTTTTTT. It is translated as CASSSLREKLFF.

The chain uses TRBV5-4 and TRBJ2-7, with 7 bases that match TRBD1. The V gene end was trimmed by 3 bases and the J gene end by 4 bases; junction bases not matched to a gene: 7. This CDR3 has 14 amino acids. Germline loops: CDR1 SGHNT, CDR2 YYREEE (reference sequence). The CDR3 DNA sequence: TGTGCCAGCAGCTCGCCGGGACAGAGTTACGAGCAGTACTTC. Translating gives CASSSPGQSYEQYF.

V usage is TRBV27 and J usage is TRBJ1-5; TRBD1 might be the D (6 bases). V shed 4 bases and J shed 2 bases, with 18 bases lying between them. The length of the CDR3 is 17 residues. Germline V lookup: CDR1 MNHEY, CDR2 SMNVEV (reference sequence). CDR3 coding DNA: TGTGCCAGCAGTTCTTCCACAGGGTTTGAGCGCAATCAGCCCCAGCATTTT. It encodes CASSSSTGFERNQPQHF.

CDR3 sequence: CASSPTSSGSSYNEQFF. CDR3 DNA sequence: TGTGCCAGCAGCCCTACCTCTAGCGGGAGCTCCTACAATGAGCAGTTCTTC. The rearrangement joins TRBV7-9 to TRBJ2-1, with TRBD2 matching 10 bases. The CDR3 is made up of 17 amino acids. V was clipped by 5 bases and J by 0 bases; unmatched bases: 7. Germline lookup yields CDR1 SEHNR and CDR2 FQNEAQ (reference sequence).

The CDR3 spells CASSPRDTLTGELFF. In DNA form, the CDR3 reads TGTGCCAGCTCACCCCGGGACACACTCACCGGGGAGCTGTTTTTT. The rearrangement joins TRBV18 to TRBJ2-2; possible D gene TRBD1, 6 bases. Germline V gene sequence: CDR1 KGHSH, CDR2 LQKENI. This CDR3 is built from 15 residues. V lost 3 bases and J lost 4, with 12 bases in between.

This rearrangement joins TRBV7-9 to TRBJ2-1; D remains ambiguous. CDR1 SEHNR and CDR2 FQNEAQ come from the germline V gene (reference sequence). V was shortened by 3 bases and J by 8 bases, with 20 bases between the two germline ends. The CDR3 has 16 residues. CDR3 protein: CASSFQSGGPFDEQFF. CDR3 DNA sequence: TGTGCCAGCAGCTTCCAATCGGGTGGTCCCTTCGATGAGCAGTTCTTC.

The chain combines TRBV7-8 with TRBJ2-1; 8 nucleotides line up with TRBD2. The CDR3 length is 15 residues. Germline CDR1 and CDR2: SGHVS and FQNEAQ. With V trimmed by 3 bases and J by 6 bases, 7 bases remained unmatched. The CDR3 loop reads CASSLEAGALNEQFF. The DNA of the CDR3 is TGTGCCAGCAGCTTGGAAGCGGGAGCGCTCAATGAGCAGTTCTTC.

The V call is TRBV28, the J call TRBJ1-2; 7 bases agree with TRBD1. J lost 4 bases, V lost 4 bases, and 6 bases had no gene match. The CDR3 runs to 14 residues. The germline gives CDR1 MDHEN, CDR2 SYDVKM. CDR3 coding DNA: TGTGCCAGCAGTTCGGGACAGAATGTCTATGGCTACACCTTC. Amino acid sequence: CASSSGQNVYGYTF.

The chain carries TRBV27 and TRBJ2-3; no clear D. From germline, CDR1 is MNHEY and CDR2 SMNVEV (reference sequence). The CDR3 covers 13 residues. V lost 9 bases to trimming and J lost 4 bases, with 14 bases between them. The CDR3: CASTLGPADTQYF. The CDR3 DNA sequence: TGTGCCAGTACGTTAGGCCCGGCAGATACGCAGTATTTT.

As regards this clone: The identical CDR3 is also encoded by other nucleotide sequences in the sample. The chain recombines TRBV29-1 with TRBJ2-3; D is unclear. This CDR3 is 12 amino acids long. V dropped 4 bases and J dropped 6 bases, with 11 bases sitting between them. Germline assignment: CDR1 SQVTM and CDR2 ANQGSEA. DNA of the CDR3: TGCAGCGTTGCCTCCCGGTCGGATACGCAGTATTTT. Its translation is CSVASRSDTQYF.

CDR3 nucleotides: TGTGCCACCAGCAGTCGGGGGGTCTCCTACGAGCAGTACTTC. Protein product: CATSSRGVSYEQYF. The rearrangement joins TRBV15 to TRBJ2-7; 7 bases agree with TRBD2. This CDR3 contains 14 residues. In germline, CDR1 is LNHNV, CDR2 YYDKDF (reference sequence). V lost 3 bases and J lost 0; bases outside the gene matches: 2.

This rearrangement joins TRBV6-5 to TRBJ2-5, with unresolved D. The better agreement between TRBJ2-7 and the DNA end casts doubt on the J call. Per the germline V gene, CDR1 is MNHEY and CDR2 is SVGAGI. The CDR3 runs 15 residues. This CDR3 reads CASSYSRGRVYEQYF. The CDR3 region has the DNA TGTGCCAGCAGTTACTCCCGTGGACGAGTCTACGAGCAGTACTTC.

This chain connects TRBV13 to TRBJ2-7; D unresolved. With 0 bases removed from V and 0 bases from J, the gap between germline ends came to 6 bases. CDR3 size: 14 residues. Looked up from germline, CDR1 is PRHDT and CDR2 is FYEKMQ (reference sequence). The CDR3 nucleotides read TGTGCCAGCAGCTTAGGCCTGGTCTCCTACGAGCAGTACTTC. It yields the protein CASSLGLVSYEQYF.

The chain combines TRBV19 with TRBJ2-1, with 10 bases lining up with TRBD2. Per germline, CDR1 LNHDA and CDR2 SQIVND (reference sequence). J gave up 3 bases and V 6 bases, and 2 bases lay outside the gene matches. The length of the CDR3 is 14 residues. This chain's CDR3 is CASSSGRDYNEQFF. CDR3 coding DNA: TGTGCCAGTAGCAGCGGGAGGGACTACAATGAGCAGTTCTTC.

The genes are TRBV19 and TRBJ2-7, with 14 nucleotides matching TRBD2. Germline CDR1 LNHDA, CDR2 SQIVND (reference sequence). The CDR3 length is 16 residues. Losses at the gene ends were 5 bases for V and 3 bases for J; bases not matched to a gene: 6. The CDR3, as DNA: TGTGCCAGTAGTGACGGACTAGCGGGAGGAGTCTACGAGCAGTACTTC. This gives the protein CASSDGLAGGVYEQYF.

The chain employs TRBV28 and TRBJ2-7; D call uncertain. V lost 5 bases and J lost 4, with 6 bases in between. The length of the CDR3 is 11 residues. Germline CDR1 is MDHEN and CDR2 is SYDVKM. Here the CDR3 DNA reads TGTGCCAGCAGTCCGAAGTACGAGCAGTACTTC. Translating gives CASSPKYEQYF.

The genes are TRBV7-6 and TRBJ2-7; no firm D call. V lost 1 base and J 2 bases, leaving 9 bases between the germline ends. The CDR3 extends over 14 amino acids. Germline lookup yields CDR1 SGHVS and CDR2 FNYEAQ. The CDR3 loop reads CASSLGAPTYEQYF. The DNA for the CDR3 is TGTGCCAGCAGCTTAGGGGCTCCCACCTACGAGCAGTACTTC. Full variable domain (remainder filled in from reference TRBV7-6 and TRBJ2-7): GAGVSQSPRYKVTKRGQDVALRCDPISGHVSLYWYRQALGQGPEFLTYFNYEAQQDKSGLPNDRFSAERPEGSISTLTIQRTEQRDSAMYRCASSLGAPTYEQYFGPGTRLTVT.

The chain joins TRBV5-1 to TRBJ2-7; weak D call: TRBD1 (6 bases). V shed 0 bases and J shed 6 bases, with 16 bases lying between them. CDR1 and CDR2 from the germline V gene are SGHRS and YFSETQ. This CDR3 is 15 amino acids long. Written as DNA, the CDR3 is TGCGCCAGCAGCTTGGATCCCAACAGGGTGTCCGAGCAGTACTTC. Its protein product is CASSLDPNRVSEQYF.

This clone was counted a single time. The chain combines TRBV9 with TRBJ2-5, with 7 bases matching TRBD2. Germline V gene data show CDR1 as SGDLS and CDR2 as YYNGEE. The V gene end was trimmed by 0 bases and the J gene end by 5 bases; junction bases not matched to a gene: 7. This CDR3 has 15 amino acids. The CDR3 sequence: CASSVVGRETETQYF. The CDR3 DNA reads TGTGCCAGCAGCGTAGTGGGGCGGGAGACGGAGACCCAGTACTTC. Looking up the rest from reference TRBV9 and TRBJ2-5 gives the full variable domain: DSGVTQTPKHLITATGQRVTLRCSPRSGDLSVYWYQQSLDQGLQFLIQYYNGEERAKGNILERFSAQQFPDLHSELNLSSLELGDSALYFCASSVVGRETETQYFGPGTRLLVL.